This entry lists 23 T cell receptor beta chains sequenced from one sample in a study of cytomegalovirus exposure and HLA in healthy donors. Sequencing used immunoSEQ multiplex PCR; TCRdb keeps in-frame clones, though not all of them. Among about 160,000 clones listed, around 96% were seen once. Sequenced sample: PBMCs. Every receptor here comes from a young woman in good health and CMV-seronegative.

The chain links TRBV9 to TRBJ2-3; 12 bases fit TRBD2. The germline gives CDR1 SGDLS, CDR2 YYNGEE. This CDR3 contains 17 residues. The trim removed 0 bases at V and 2 bases at J, leaving 4 bases unmatched. The DNA of the CDR3 is TGTGCCAGCAGCGTAGGGACTAGCGGGGCGTTCACAGATACGCAGTATTTT. This translates into CASSVGTSGAFTDTQYF.

This sequence joins TRBV6-1 and TRBJ2-3, with TRBD2 matching over 9 bases. With 10 bases clipped from V and 0 bases from J, the junction kept 8 bases outside the gene matches. Germline assignment: CDR1 MNHNS and CDR2 SASEGT. This CDR3 is 15 amino acids long. CDR3 DNA sequence: TGTGCCATAAGGCGAACTAGCGGGAGCACAGATACGCAGTATTTT. Protein product: CAIRRTSGSTDTQYF.

Turning to this clone: A much larger clone is a single base away; this may be a read error. Other DNA sequences from this sample encode an identical CDR3 as well. The chain employs TRBV25-1 and TRBJ2-7, with TRBD2 matching over 12 bases. Germline-derived CDR1 and CDR2 are MGHDK and SYGVNS. The CDR3 length is 15 residues. CDR3 sequence: CASSEPSGGAYEQYF. The CDR3 DNA follows: TGTGCTAGCAGTGAACCTAGCGGGGGGGCCTACGAGCAGTACTTC.

About this clone: One end of the junction is discordant with germline, which a read error may explain. The CDR3, as DNA: TGTGCCACCCATGCCGGGACTAGCGGGGGGGCCAAAATCTTC. Amino acids: CATHAGTSGGAKIF. The chain links TRBV2 to TRBJ2-1; 16 positions match TRBD2. CDR1 is SNHLY and CDR2 is FYNNEI in the germline V gene. The CDR3 extends over 14 amino acids. Looking up the rest from reference TRBV2 and TRBJ2-1 gives the full variable domain: EPEVTQTPSHQVTQMGQEVILRCVPISNHLYFYWYRQILGQKVEFLVSFYNNEISEKSEIFDDQFSVERPDGSNFTLKIRSTKLEDSAMYFCATHAGTSGGAKIFGPGTRLTVL.

The V gene is TRBV13, the J gene TRBJ1-1; D might be TRBD1 (6 bases). Germline V CDR1 and CDR2: PRHDT, FYEKMQ (reference sequence). The CDR3 extends over 15 amino acids. The ends were cut back, 6 bases at V and 1 base at J, with 15 bases in the middle. Written as DNA, the CDR3 is TGTGCCAGCAGGTTGGGGGGGCTGGGGAACACTGAAGCTTTCTTT. It codes for CASRLGGLGNTEAFF.

This clone was observed a handful of times. The chain couples TRBV7-2 to TRBJ1-2; D is perhaps TRBD1 (5 bases). Germline V gives CDR1 SGHTA, CDR2 FQGNSA. This CDR3 is 13 amino acids long. V lost 5 bases and J lost 6, with 13 bases in between. The CDR3 DNA reads TGTGCCAGCAGCCACAACCAGGGCGATGGCTACACCTTC. Translating gives CASSHNQGDGYTF.

The chain recombines TRBV9 with TRBJ2-1, with 13 bases aligning to TRBD2. The germline V gene encodes CDR1 SGDLS and CDR2 YYNGEE. Trimming at V came to 4 bases and at J to 5 bases, leaving 18 bases not matched to a gene. The CDR3 is 20 amino acids. CDR3 sequence: CASSSQTGTSGAPTNNEQFF. In DNA, the CDR3 is TGTGCCAGCAGCTCACAAACCGGGACTAGCGGGGCCCCCACCAACAATGAGCAGTTCTTC.

V and J are TRBV4-3 and TRBJ2-7, with D maybe TRBD2 (6 bases). This CDR3 contains 14 residues. Germline assignment: CDR1 LGHNA and CDR2 YSLEER. V shed 2 bases and J shed 6 bases, with 14 bases lying between them. The chain's CDR3 is CASSQTQLAFEQYF. Here the CDR3 DNA reads TGCGCCAGCAGCCAAACCCAACTAGCTTTCGAGCAGTACTTC.

The chain carries TRBV18 and TRBJ2-6, with TRBD1 as a possible D gene (5 bases). CDR1 is KGHSH and CDR2 is LQKENI in the germline V gene. The CDR3 spans 15 residues. The V gene lost 2 bases and the J gene lost 4 bases, with 9 bases spanning the gap. This chain's CDR3 is CASSPRTSGANVLTF. CDR3 coding DNA: TGTGCCAGCTCACCAAGGACATCCGGGGCCAACGTCCTGACTTTC.

The V gene is TRBV7-6, the J gene TRBJ1-1; no clear D. Trimming removed 5 bases from V and 1 base from J, with 11 bases in between. The V gene's germline CDR1 is SGHVS and CDR2 FNYEAQ. This CDR3 is 14 amino acids long. CDR3 DNA sequence: TGTGCCAGCAGCCCACGGGGAGGGAACACTGAAGCTTTCTTT. It encodes CASSPRGGNTEAFF.

This clone has only one observation. The rearrangement links TRBV5-1 to TRBJ1-2, with 9 bases that match TRBD1. CDR1 is SGHRS, CDR2 YFSETQ, per germline. Trimming removed 6 bases from V and 13 bases from J; junction bases left unmatched: 13. The CDR3 is made up of 13 amino acids. The CDR3 is CASTTDRGSDLTF. The CDR3 bases are TGCGCCAGCACAACGGACAGGGGCTCGGATCTCACCTTC.

The rearrangement uses TRBV11-2 and TRBJ2-2, with TRBD1 matching over 9 bases. In germline, CDR1 is SGHAT, CDR2 FQNNGV. The CDR3 spans 16 residues. The J segment lost 4 bases and the V segment lost 1 base, leaving 4 bases of the junction unmatched. CDR3 bases: TGTGCCAGCAGCTTAGGAGGACAGGGGACCACCGGGGAGCTGTTTTTT. It encodes CASSLGGQGTTGELFF.

V and J are TRBV6-4 and TRBJ2-3; D perhaps matches TRBD1 (6 bases). Germline-derived CDR1 and CDR2 are MRHNA and SNTAGT. The CDR3 is 14 residues long. V was clipped by 0 bases and J by 9 bases, with 13 bases between them. The CDR3 sequence is CASSDSFPGTTQYF. Here the CDR3 DNA reads TGTGCCAGCAGTGACTCGTTTCCGGGGACAACGCAGTATTTT.

V and J are TRBV14 and TRBJ1-4; D not certain. The germline V gene encodes CDR1 SGHDN and CDR2 FVKESK. CDR3 length equals 15 residues. Trimming shortened V by 1 base and J by 8 bases, and 14 bases separated the two germline ends. DNA for the CDR3: TGTGCCAGCAGCCAAGGTCGGAGGGATGAGGAAAAACTGTTTTTT. It encodes CASSQGRRDEEKLFF.

The V gene is TRBV5-5, the J gene TRBJ1-2; D gene ambiguous. CDR1 and CDR2 (germline): SGHKS, YYEKEE (reference sequence). Trimming took 0 bases from V and 2 from J, leaving 11 bases between them. The CDR3 spans 15 residues. The CDR3 region is CASSLGQVVNYGYTF. The CDR3 region has the DNA TGTGCCAGCAGCTTGGGCCAGGTAGTAAACTATGGCTACACCTTC.

V usage is TRBV9 and J usage is TRBJ2-1, with 8 bases aligning to TRBD2. Germline CDR1 reads SGDLS; CDR2 reads YYNGEE. The CDR3 is 12 residues long. The trim removed 4 bases at V and 15 bases at J, leaving 9 bases unmatched. The CDR3 protein is CASSSSGGPLFF. The CDR3 DNA follows: TGTGCCAGCAGCTCGTCGGGGGGGCCGCTGTTCTTC.

V usage is TRBV6-5 and J usage is TRBJ1-1; the match to TRBD1 covers 11 bases. Germline V CDR1 and CDR2: MNHEY, SVGAGI. The CDR3 consists of 14 residues. V gave up 8 bases and J gave up 4 bases; unmatched junction bases: 6. The CDR3 sequence: CASLLGQGATEAFF. The DNA of the CDR3 is TGTGCCAGCCTTCTTGGACAGGGGGCCACTGAAGCTTTCTTT.

The chain uses TRBV5-4 and TRBJ1-4, with D unresolved. CDR3 size: 14 residues. The germline V gene encodes CDR1 SGHNT and CDR2 YYREEE (reference sequence). Trimming pared 2 bases from V and 4 bases from J, leaving 9 bases between. The CDR3 nucleotides are TGTGCCAGCAGCTTAGGTGGGAGTAATGAAAAACTGTTTTTT. Its translation: CASSLGGSNEKLFF.

For this clone: Other DNA sequences in the sample encode the same CDR3. The rearrangement joins TRBV18 to TRBJ2-7; 10 bases are a match to TRBD1. The CDR3 consists of 15 residues. Germline lookup yields CDR1 KGHSH and CDR2 LQKENI. V was pared by 3 bases and J by 1 base, with 3 bases of the junction left unmatched. CDR3 in DNA: TGTGCCAGCTCACCCCCGGGACAGGGGTCCTACGAGCAGTACTTC. Amino acids: CASSPPGQGSYEQYF. Together with reference TRBV18 and TRBJ2-7, the CDR3 gives the full variable domain: NAGVMQNPRHLVRRRGQEARLRCSPMKGHSHVYWYRQLPEEGLKFMVYLQKENIIDESGMPKERFSAEFPKEGPSILRIQQVVRGDSAAYFCASSPPGQGSYEQYFGPGTRLTVT.

This sequence joins TRBV5-1 and TRBJ1-4; 11 positions match TRBD1. CDR1 is SGHRS and CDR2 is YFSETQ in the germline V gene. CDR3 length: 16 amino acids. The J segment lost 4 bases and the V segment lost 3 bases, leaving 5 bases of the junction unmatched. CDR3 in DNA: TGCGCCAGCAGCTGGGGACAGGGGGGGAGTAATGAAAAACTGTTTTTT. The encoded protein is CASSWGQGGSNEKLFF.

The chain employs TRBV2 and TRBJ1-5, with D unresolved. Germline lookup yields CDR1 SNHLY and CDR2 FYNNEI. Trimming took off 2 bases at V and 2 bases at J, with 10 bases between the two ends. The CDR3 runs to 15 residues. CDR3 sequence reads: CASSEKSTGNQPQHF. CDR3 nucleotides: TGTGCCAGCAGTGAAAAGTCTACAGGCAATCAGCCCCAGCATTTT.

In its sample, this clone was seen a few times. The chain combines TRBV5-6 with TRBJ1-2; no reliable D call. V lost 0 bases to trimming and J lost 5 bases, with 5 bases between them. CDR1 is SGHDT and CDR2 is YYEEEE in the germline V gene. The CDR3 has 12 amino acids. CDR3 DNA: TGTGCCAGCAGCTTGGGCGGGTATGGCTACACCTTC. Translation gives CASSLGGYGYTF.

V gene TRBV7-9 combines with J gene TRBJ2-2, with TRBD1 matching 10 bases. The CDR3 consists of 17 residues. Germline CDR1 SEHNR, CDR2 FQNEAQ (reference sequence). Germline trimming cut 1 base from V and 6 bases from J; bases unmatched to any gene: 8. The CDR3 sequence is CASSLEYRDRGSGELFF. The CDR3 DNA sequence: TGTGCCAGCAGCTTAGAGTACCGGGACAGGGGCTCCGGGGAGCTGTTTTTT.